Sequencing of this T cell receptor beta chain was carried out in a study of blood T cells in healthy people across ages. Study findings and constraints: Per million T cells, the diversity of TCR beta decreased roughly linearly as age advanced. Because donor CMV status was unknown, expanded clonotype changes were possibly confounded. Strong correlation linked observed beta diversity and percent naive T cells.

V was trimmed by 3 bases and J by 2 bases, leaving 14 bases between them. The CDR3 sequence is 15 residues long. Per the germline V gene, CDR1 is SGHRS and CDR2 is YFSETQ. A second PCR of 7 to 11 cycles used a sample-barcoded 5' primer and a J-beta primer mix. Carrying 12 random nucleotides, a template-switch adaptor labeled each individual cDNA molecule. One entry per CDR3 protein results from TCRdb running MiXCR on the 5' RACE reads. The table includes 750,000 to 950,000 distinct CDR3 sequences, 25% to 30% detected once. As concerns this clonotype: What it binds is unknown.

This sample also belongs to another study, concerning T cells of mothers and their children.

The sample was blood. This rearrangement joins TRBV5-1 to TRBJ2-5; D gene uncertain. The sequence derives from a woman between 40 and 50 years old in good health. DNA for the CDR3: TGCGCCAGCAGCTCTAACACCGGGTCGCAAGAGACCCAGTACTTC. It specifies CASSSNTGSQETQYF. The full variable domain, in which reference TRBV5-1 and TRBJ2-5 provide the parts outside the CDR3, is KAGVTQTPRYLIKTRGQQVTLSCSPISGHRSVSWYQQTPGQGLQFLFEYFSETQRNKGNFPGRFSGRQFSNSRSEMNVSTLELGDSALYLCASSSNTGSQETQYFGPGTRLLVL.